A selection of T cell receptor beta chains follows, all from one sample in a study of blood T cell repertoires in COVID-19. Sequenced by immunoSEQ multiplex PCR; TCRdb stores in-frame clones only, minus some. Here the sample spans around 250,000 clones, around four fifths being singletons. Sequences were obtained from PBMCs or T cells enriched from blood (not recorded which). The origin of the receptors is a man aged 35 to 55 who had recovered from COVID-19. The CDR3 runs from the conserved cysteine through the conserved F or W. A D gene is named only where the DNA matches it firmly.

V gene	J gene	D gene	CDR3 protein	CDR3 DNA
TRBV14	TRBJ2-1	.	CASSHLLGRGYNEQFF	TGTGCCAGCAGCCACCTTCTAGGCCGTGGGTACAATGAGCAGTTCTTC
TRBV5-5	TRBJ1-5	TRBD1	CASSFGQGDQPQHF	TGTGCCAGCAGCTTCGGCCAGGGGGATCAGCCCCAGCATTTT
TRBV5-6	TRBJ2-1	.	CASSVLSNEQFF	TGTGCCAGCAGCGTTCTATCCAATGAGCAGTTCTTC
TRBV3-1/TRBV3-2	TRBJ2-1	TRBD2	CASSHWAAGGQNEQFF	TGTGCCAGCAGCCACTGGGCAGCGGGGGGGCAAAATGAGCAGTTCTTC
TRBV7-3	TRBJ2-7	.	CASSSTGMGEQYF	TGTGCCAGCAGCTCGACAGGTATGGGCGAGCAGTACTTC
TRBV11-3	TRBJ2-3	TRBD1	CASSRTGQDTQYF	TGTGCCAGCAGCCGGACAGGACAAGATACGCAGTATTTT
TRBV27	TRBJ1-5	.	CASSLGSSGKSNQPQHF	TGTGCCAGCAGTTTAGGATCGTCGGGGAAATCCAATCAGCCCCAGCATTTT
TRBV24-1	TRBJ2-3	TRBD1	CATADRGPADTQYF	TGTGCCACCGCTGACAGGGGCCCGGCAGATACGCAGTATTTT
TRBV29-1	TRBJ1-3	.	CSVELQFTGNTIYF	TGCAGCGTTGAACTACAGTTTACTGGAAACACCATATATTTT
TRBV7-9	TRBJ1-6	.	CASGRDNSPLHF	TGTGCCAGCGGTCGGGATAATTCACCCCTCCACTTT
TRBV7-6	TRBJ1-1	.	CASSLVAGEEAFF	TGTGCCAGCAGCTTGGTCGCAGGGGAGGAAGCTTTCTTT
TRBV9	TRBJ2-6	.	CASSLPSANVLTF	TGTGCCAGCAGCTTACCAAGCGCCAACGTCCTGACTTTC
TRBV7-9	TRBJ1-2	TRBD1	CASSLGGQGAGGYTF	TGTGCCAGCAGCTTAGGAGGACAGGGGGCTGGCGGCTACACCTTC
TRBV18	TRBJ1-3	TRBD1	CASSRKTGQDLSGNTIYF	TGTGCCAGCTCACGAAAAACGGGACAGGACCTCTCTGGAAACACCATATATTTT